The clone carrying this T cell receptor (beta chain) has a handful of counts. Data came from immunoSEQ multiplex PCR; TCRdb stores just in-frame clones and leaves some out. Among fewer than 350,000 clones, around 85% were seen once, and the ten largest hold around 12%. Seattle patient enrollment occurred during active infection, with longitudinal follow-up thereafter. This entry comes from a study of blood T cell repertoires in COVID-19. Study-level background: Sites across the United States, Italy and Spain contributed samples from acute and convalescent COVID-19. Nucleic acid was either cDNA or gDNA, and it came from T cells, B-cell-depleted T cells, or PBMCs.

V lost 5 bases to trimming and J lost 5 bases, with 13 bases between them. Germline V CDR1 and CDR2: SGHTA, FQGNSA. The CDR3 has 14 amino acids. The clonotype comes from a woman in her thirties with COVID-19, enrolled during active disease. What was sequenced was peripheral blood. The V and J genes are TRBV7-2 and TRBJ1-5; D is ambiguous. The CDR3 bases are TGTGCCAGCAGCCCCACGGTGAACGATCAGCCCCAGCATTTT. Residues: CASSPTVNDQPQHF. Complete variable domain (other parts from reference TRBV7-2 and TRBJ1-5): GAGVSQSPSNKVTEKGKDVELRCDPISGHTALYWYRQSLGQGLEFLIYFQGNSAPDKSGLPSDRFSAERTGGSVSTLTIQRTQQEDSAVYLCASSPTVNDQPQHFGDGTRLSIL.